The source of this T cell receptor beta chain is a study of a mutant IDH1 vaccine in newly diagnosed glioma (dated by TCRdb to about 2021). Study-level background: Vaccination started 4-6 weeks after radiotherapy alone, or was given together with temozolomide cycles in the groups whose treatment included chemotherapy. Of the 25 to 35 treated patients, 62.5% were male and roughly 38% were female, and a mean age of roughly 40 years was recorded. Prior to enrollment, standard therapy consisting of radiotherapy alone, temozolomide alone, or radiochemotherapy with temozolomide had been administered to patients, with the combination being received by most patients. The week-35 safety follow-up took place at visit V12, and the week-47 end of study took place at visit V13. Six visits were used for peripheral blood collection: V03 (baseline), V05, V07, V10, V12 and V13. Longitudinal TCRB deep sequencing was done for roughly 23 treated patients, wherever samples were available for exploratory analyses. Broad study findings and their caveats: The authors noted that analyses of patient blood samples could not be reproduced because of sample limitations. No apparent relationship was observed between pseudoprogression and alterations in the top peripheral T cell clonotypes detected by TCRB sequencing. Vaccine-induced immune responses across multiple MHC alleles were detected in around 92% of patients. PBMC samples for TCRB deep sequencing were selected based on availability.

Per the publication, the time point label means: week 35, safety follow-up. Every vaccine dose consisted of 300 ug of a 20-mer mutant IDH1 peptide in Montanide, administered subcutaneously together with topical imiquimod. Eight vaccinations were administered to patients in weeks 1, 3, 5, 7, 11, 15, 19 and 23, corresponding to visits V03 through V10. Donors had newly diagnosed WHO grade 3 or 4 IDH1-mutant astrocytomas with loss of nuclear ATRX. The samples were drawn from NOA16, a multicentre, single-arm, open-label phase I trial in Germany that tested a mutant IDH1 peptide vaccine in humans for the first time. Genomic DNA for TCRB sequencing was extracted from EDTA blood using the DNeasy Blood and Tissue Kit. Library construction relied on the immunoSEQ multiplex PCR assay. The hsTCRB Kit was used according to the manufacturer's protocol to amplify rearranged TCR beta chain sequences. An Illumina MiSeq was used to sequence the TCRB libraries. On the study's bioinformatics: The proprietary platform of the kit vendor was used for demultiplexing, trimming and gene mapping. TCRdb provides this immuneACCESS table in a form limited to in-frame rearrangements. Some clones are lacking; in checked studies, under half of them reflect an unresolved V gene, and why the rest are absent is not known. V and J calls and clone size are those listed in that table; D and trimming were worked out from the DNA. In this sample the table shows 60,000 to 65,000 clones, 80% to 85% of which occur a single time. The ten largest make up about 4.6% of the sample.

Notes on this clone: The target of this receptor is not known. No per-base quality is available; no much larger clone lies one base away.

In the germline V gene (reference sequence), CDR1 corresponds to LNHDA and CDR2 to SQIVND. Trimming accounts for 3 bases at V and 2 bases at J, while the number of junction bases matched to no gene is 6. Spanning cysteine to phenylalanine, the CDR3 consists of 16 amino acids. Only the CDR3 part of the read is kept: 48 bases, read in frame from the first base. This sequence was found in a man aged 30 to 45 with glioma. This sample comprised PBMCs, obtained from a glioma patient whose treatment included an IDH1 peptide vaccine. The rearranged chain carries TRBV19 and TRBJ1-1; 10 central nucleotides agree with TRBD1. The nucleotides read TGTGCCAGTAGTATGGGGACAGGGGCGCTAAACACTGAAGCTTTCTTT. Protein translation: CASSMGTGALNTEAFF.